This TCR beta chain was retrieved from a study of cytomegalovirus exposure and HLA in healthy donors. The study, taken as a whole, reports: Sequences of the TCR beta chain were said to predict the HLA-A and HLA-B alleles of most subjects accurately. HLA allele associations emerged for some 16,000 TCR beta sequences in a later analysis, at 0.05 false discovery rate.

A remark on this clone: The antigen is not known.

The study ran its PCR with 60 Vbeta and 13 Jbeta primers. TCRdb's copy holds only in-frame clones and misses some; the assay was immunoSEQ multiplex PCR. The table has 150,000 to 200,000 clones, 70% to 90% seen once. CDR1 and CDR2 (germline): SGDLS, YYNGEE. This CDR3 region has 14 residues. The specimen was PBMCs. This TCR came from a girl aged 10 to 17 in good health and CMV-seropositive. The V call is TRBV9, the J call TRBJ2-5, with 7 bases fitting TRBD1. The J call may be incorrect, as the DNA end agrees better with TRBJ2-7. The chain's CDR3 is CASSVAGQSYEQYF. The CDR3 coding sequence is TGTGCCAGCAGCGTAGCGGGACAGTCCTACGAGCAGTACTTC.